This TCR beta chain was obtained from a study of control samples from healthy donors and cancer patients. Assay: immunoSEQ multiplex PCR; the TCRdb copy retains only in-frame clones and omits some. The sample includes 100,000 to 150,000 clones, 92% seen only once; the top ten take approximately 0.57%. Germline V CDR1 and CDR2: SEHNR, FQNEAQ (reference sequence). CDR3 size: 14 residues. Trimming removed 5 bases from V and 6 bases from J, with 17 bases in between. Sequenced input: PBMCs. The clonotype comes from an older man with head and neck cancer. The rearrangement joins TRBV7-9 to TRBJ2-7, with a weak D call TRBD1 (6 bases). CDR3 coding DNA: TGTGCCAGCAGCCTCACCGGGACATTACGCGAGCAGTACTTC. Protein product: CASSLTGTLREQYF. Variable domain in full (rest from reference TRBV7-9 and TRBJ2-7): DTGVSQNPRHKITKRGQNVTFRCDPISEHNRLYWYRQTLGQGPEFLTYFQNEAQLEKSRLLSDRFSAERPKGSFSTLEIQRTEQGDSAMYLCASSLTGTLREQYFGPGTRLTVT.